The entry that follows covers one TCR beta chain sequence. Its antigen is still unknown. The data stem from a study of T cell responses to AZD1222 COVID-19 vaccine. Study results and caveats: Donors skewed white British and female; clonal diversity was possibly underestimated.

The protocol was immunoSEQ multiplex PCR, while the TCRdb copy is restricted to in-frame clones and leaves out a portion. The table lists about 150,000 clones, approximately 89% of them singletons. The CDR3 covers 16 residues. This chain uses TRBV21-1 with TRBJ1-1; the D call in the table, TRBD1, was not verified against the DNA. TRBV21-1 is classified as a pseudogene. The receptor's source is an adult who received the AZD1222 COVID-19 vaccine. The sequenced sample was peripheral blood, obtained 28 days after the second AZD1222 dose. The CDR3 DNA reads TGTGCCAGCCCCGCGAACAGGGCCCACTCGAACACTGAAGCTTTCTTT. Its translation is CASPANRAHSNTEAFF.